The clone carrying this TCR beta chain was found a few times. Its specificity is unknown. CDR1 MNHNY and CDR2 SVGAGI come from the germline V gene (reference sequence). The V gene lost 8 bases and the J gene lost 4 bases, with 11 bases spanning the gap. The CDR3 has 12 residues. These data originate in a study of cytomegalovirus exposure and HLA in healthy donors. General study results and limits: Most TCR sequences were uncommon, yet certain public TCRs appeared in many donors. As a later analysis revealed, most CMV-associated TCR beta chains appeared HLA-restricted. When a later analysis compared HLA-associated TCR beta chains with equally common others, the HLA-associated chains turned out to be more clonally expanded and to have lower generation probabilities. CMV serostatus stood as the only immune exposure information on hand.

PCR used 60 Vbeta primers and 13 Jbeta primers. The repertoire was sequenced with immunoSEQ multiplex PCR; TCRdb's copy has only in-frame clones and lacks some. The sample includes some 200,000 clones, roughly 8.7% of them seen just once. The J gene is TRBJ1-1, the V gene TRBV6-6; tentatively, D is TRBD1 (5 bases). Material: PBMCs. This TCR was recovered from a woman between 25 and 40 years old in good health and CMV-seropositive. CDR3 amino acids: CASGDQGTEAFF. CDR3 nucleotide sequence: TGTGCCAGCGGGGATCAGGGCACTGAAGCTTTCTTT.